This TCR beta chain was obtained from a study of graft-versus-host responses after intestinal transplantation listed by TCRdb under 2021. Regarding the study in general: The transplants that recipients got were multivisceral, liver-intestinal, or isolated intestinal. All recipients received anti-thymocyte globulin induction followed by maintenance tacrolimus and steroids for approximately 3 years. Graft-versus-host and host-versus-graft alloreactive T cell clones were tracked in the graft, circulation and bone marrow after intestinal transplantation using bulk TCR-beta CDR3 sequencing. Alloreactive clones were identified by sequencing pre-transplant mixed lymphocyte reaction products and comparing these products with unstimulated pre-transplant donor and recipient T cells. The cohort enrolled around 23 intestinal transplant recipients including one retransplant, and a few patients lacking pretransplant specimens were excluded. Donor T cell macrochimerism was defined as a peak of at least 4% donor T cells among recipient peripheral blood mononuclear cells. Rather than going through the commercial service, samples from a few later patients were sequenced in-house on an Illumina MiSeq and processed with MiXCR. Study-wide findings and limitations: The conclusions were limited by the relatively low number and heterogeneity of the intestinal transplant patients. Early after transplant, peak levels of circulating GvH clones were found to be associated with declines in HvG clones. GvH clones were detected in recipient bone marrow, and some of these GvH clones were observed earlier in ileal mucosa or blood, consistent with an intestinal mucosal origin. In patients with donor T cell macrochimerism, the allografts had high GvH to HvG T cell clonal ratios.

Including the terminal cysteine and phenylalanine, the CDR3 comprises 12 residues. The retained sequence is limited to the CDR3, 36 bases, with the frame set at the first base. CDR1 and CDR2 are drawn from the germline V gene (reference sequence): MNHEY, SMNVEV. Relative to germline, V is missing 8 bases and J is missing 4 bases, with 4 bases of the junction outside any gene match. Concerning this clone itself: Its antigen remains undetermined. Base qualities were left out, and no much larger clone turns up one base away.

Interpreted using the paper, the time point label stands for: cells obtained before transplantation from donor or recipient. CD3+CD4+ and CD3+CD8+ populations were FACS-sorted from unstimulated pre-transplant donor and recipient cells taken from spleen or lymph nodes. Library preparation used the immunoSEQ multiplex PCR assay. For most patients, genomic DNA was isolated using the Qiagen DNeasy Blood and Tissue Kit and was shipped frozen to Adaptive Biotechnologies for TCR sequencing. Adaptive Biotechnologies carried out high-throughput TCR-beta CDR3 sequencing of genomic DNA for most patients. Regarding the original processing steps: TCR sequencing data for some 19 patients were retrieved from Adaptive's ImmunoSEQ software; a few other patients were processed with MiXCR and VDJtools. CD4 versus CD8 sorting errors were corrected by removing sequences found in both subsets at a frequency ratio below 5:1. Because the origin of CDR3 nucleotide sequences shared between donor and recipient could not be assigned, those sequences were removed. To be classed as alloreactive, a clone needed at least 2-fold expansion over unstimulated cells and a minimum CFSE-low frequency of 0.002% (template counts) or 0.001% (read counts). Clones were considered mappable if detected in sequenced pre-transplant spleen, lymph node, or MLR CFSE-low populations of the donor or recipient. Cumulative frequency of alloreactive clones was calculated as a percentage of all sequences weighted by copy number. The immuneACCESS repertoire file appears here via TCRdb, limited to in-frame rearrangements. These files lack a portion of the clones; in checked studies, under half of the deficit traces to unresolved V genes, and the cause of the others is not known. From that table come the V and J calls and clone size; the DNA was used to work out D and trimming. The sample yields about 71,000 clones; 90% were counted once. The top ten constitute approximately 1.3% of the sample.

Here the chain combines TRBV27 and TRBJ2-5; 7 central bases correspond to TRBD2. Material: unstimulated CD8+ T cells sorted from spleen or lymph node cells, obtained before intestinal transplant. This receptor was obtained from a human donor who received an intestinal transplant. The DNA is TGTGCCAGCGGGGGGGTGGGAGAGACCCAGTACTTC. Its protein is CASGGVGETQYF.